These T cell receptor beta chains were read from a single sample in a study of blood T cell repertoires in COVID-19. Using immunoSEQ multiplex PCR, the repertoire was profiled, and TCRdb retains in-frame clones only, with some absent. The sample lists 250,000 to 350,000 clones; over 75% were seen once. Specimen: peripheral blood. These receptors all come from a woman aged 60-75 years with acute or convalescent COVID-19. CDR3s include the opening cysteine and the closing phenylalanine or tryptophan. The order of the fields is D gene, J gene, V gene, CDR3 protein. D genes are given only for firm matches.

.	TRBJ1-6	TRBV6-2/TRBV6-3	CASSYGLRASYNSPLHF
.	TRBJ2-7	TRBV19	CASSMRGGILYEQYF
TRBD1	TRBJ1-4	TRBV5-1	CASSRDRGGSNEKLFF
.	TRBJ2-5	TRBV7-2	CASSSSADSGTQYF
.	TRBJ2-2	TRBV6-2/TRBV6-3	CASSYPGNERTGELFF
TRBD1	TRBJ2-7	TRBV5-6	CASSLGTGYEQYF
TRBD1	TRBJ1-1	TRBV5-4	CASSLGQGGNTEAFF
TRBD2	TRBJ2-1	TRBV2	CASRPGTSGGNSYNEQFF
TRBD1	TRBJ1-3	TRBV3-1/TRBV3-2	CASSQADRGRTGNTIYF
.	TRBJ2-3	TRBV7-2	CASSLPPTTDTQYF
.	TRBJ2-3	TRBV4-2	CASSQIAEMLGDTQYF
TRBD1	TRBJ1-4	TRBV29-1	CSVLSWDRGEKLFF
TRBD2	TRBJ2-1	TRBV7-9	CASSSPGLAVYNEQFF
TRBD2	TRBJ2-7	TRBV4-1	CASSHSSGEPYEQYF
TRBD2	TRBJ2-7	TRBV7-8	CASSKLTSVSYEQYF
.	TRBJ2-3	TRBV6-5	CASSRDNTDTQYF
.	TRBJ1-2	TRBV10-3	CAISAFSRRLDGYTF
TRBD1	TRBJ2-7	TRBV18	CASSPGTGIEYEQYF
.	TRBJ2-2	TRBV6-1	CASSEPLQGAGELFF
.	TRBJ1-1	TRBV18	CASSPGKRVNTEAFF
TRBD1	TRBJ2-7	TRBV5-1	CASSPRTGTYEQYF
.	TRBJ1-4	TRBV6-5	CASSLGGGAPEKLFF
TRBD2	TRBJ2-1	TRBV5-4	CASSFGTSGSNEQFF
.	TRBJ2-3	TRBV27	CASSLSAGTDTQYF
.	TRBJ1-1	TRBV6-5	CASSSNGQGSAFF
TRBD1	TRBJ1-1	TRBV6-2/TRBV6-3	CASSNPTGRKTFF
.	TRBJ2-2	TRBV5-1	CASRWTLNTGELFF
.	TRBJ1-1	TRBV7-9	CASSLVSYTEAFF
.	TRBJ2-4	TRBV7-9	CASSLLNLALLAKNIQYF
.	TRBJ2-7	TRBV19	CASSIPGLPYEQYF
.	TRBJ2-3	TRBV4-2	CASSQGTGSTDTQYF
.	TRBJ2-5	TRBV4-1	CASSPRSPRETQYF
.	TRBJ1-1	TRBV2	CASSLDKDTEAFF
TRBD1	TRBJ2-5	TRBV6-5	CASRGTGQGQETQYF
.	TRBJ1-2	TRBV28	CASRQYGVQGYTF